This is a list of T cell receptor beta chains from one sample in a study of blood T cell repertoires in COVID-19. Clones were read by immunoSEQ multiplex PCR, and TCRdb kept only the in-frame ones, dropping some. The repertoire has 110,000 to 150,000 clones, around 89% of them found once; the top ten carry roughly 2.9%. The sample consisted of peripheral blood. The receptors here all came from a man between 60 and 75 years old with active or convalescent COVID-19. CDR3s include the opening cysteine and the closing phenylalanine or tryptophan. The order of the fields is D gene, V gene, J gene, clone size, CDR3 DNA, CDR3 protein. A D gene is named only where the DNA matches it firmly. The listing skips clone size in some rows; elsewhere it reads once, few, many or a size class.

.,TRBV18,TRBJ1-1,.,TGTGCCAGCTCTCTCCAAAAACAGGCAGGCACTGAAGCTTTCTTT,CASSLQKQAGTEAFF
.,TRBV21-1,TRBJ1-2,once,TGTGCCAGCAGCACAATCCAAGGACAGGGGGACTGTGGCTACACCTTC,CASSTIQGQGDCGYTF
TRBD1,TRBV18,TRBJ2-2,.,TGTGCCAGCTCACCGGACAGGGCGGGGACCGGGGAGCTGTTTTTT,CASSPDRAGTGELFF
TRBD1,TRBV2,TRBJ1-1,.,TGTGCCAGCAGTAGACAGGGGCGGAACACTGAAGCTTTCTTT,CASSRQGRNTEAFF
.,TRBV27,TRBJ1-1,.,TGTGCCAGGAGATATTTTCAGGCTAGCTCGTCGCGGGGGCAGGTGAACACTGAAGCTTTCTTT,CARRYFQASSSRGQVNTEAFF
.,TRBV28,TRBJ2-2,.,TGTGCCAGCAGTTTCCTCAGCCCAGGGGCCACCGGGGAGCTGTTTTTT,CASSFLSPGATGELFF
TRBD1,TRBV6-5,TRBJ2-1,.,TGTGCCAGCAGTCGACAGGGGGTTGTTTCCGGTGAGCAGTTCTTC,CASSRQGVVSGEQFF
TRBD1,TRBV3-1/TRBV3-2,TRBJ1-1,.,TGTGCCAGCAACGACAGGGCGGGGAACACTGAAGCTTTCTTT,CASNDRAGNTEAFF
TRBD2,TRBV5-8,TRBJ2-5,.,TGTGCCAGCAGCTTGGCTAGCGGGGGTTACTTC,CASSLASGGYF
.,TRBV5-6,TRBJ1-2,once,TGTGCCAGCAGCTTCTCCATGGGAGACTACACCTTC,CASSFSMGDYTF
TRBD1,TRBV29-1,TRBJ2-3,.,TGCAGCGTTACAGGGGACAGCACAGATACGCAGTATTTT,CSVTGDSTDTQYF
TRBD2,TRBV7-3,TRBJ2-3,.,TGTGCCAGCAGCCGCAGACTAGCGGGGCCCACAGATACGCAGTATTTT,CASSRRLAGPTDTQYF
TRBD2,TRBV7-2,TRBJ2-3,.,TGTGCCAGCAGCCCAATAGCGGGGGGCCTCACAGATACGCAGTATTTT,CASSPIAGGLTDTQYF
TRBD1,TRBV7-2,TRBJ2-5,.,TGTGCCAGCAGCCTTCTGGCGGGACAGGAGGAGACCCAGTACTTC,CASSLLAGQEETQYF
.,TRBV27,TRBJ1-1,.,TGTGCCAGCAGTTCGACAGGTACCCTTATGAACACTGAAGCTTTCTTT,CASSSTGTLMNTEAFF
.,TRBV6-2/TRBV6-3,TRBJ2-5,.,TGTGCCAGCAGTACGAGGGTAGGGAACCAAGAGACCCAGTACTTC,CASSTRVGNQETQYF
TRBD2,TRBV10-3,TRBJ2-3,.,TGTGCCATCAGTGGACTAGCGGGGGGCACCAGCACAGATACGCAGTATTTT,CAISGLAGGTSTDTQYF
.,TRBV6-5,TRBJ1-4,.,TGTGCCGCACAGGGTCGGCATGACGGAAAACTGTTTTTT,CAAQGRHDGKLFF
.,TRBV28,TRBJ2-3,.,TGTGCCAGCAGTTTACCGGGTACTAGAGATACGCAGTATTTT,CASSLPGTRDTQYF
.,TRBV19,TRBJ2-5,.,TGTGCCAGTAGTCTAGGGGCGGGTCTTAAGGAGACCCAGTACTTC,CASSLGAGLKETQYF
.,TRBV27,TRBJ1-1,once,TGTGCCAGCAGTTTATCGGGGCACCTAGGCGCTGAAGCTTTCTTT,CASSLSGHLGAEAFF
TRBD1,TRBV27,TRBJ1-2,.,TGTGCCAGCAGTTTTGGCAGGGGGAACTATGGCTACACCTTC,CASSFGRGNYGYTF
.,TRBV25-1,TRBJ1-5,.,TGTGCCAGCAGTGACCACTCGACCGGGAGAGGAGGTCAGCCCCAGCATTTT,CASSDHSTGRGGQPQHF
.,TRBV19,TRBJ2-1,.,TGTGCCAGTAGGGGGCAGGGGCGGAATGAGCAGTTCTTC,CASRGQGRNEQFF
TRBD1,TRBV12-3/TRBV12-4,TRBJ1-6,.,TGTGCCAGCGCCGGGACAGGGGACTCACCCCTCCACTTT,CASAGTGDSPLHF
.,TRBV28,TRBJ2-1,.,TGTGCCAGCAGCAGACAGAGCTCCTACAATGAGCAGTTCTTC,CASSRQSSYNEQFF
TRBD1,TRBV5-1,TRBJ1-1,.,TGCGCCAGCAGAAGAAGCCAGGGGGTTAGCCCTGAAGCTTTCTTT,CASRRSQGVSPEAFF
.,TRBV29-1,TRBJ2-7,.,TGCAGCGTTGGCGGGGGCACCTCCTACGAGCAGTACTTC,CSVGGGTSYEQYF
.,TRBV9,TRBJ1-5,.,TGTGCCAGCAGCGTAGGGGCAGAAACCTATCAGCCCCAGCATTTT,CASSVGAETYQPQHF
TRBD2,TRBV19,TRBJ2-1,.,TGTGCCAGTAGTCCGGTGGGGGGGAGCTCCTACAATGAGCAGTTCTTC,CASSPVGGSSYNEQFF
TRBD2,TRBV7-3,TRBJ2-7,.,TGTGCCAGCAGCGACGGGAGGAACTCCTACGAGCAGTACTTC,CASSDGRNSYEQYF
TRBD2,TRBV5-4,TRBJ2-7,.,TGTGCCAGTCAGACGGGAGGTGGCACCTACGAGCAGTACTTC,CASQTGGGTYEQYF
.,TRBV2,TRBJ2-4,.,TGTGCCAGCAGTGAAGATGGGGGCTGGCAGAACATTCAGTACTTC,CASSEDGGWQNIQYF
.,TRBV29-1,TRBJ2-2,.,TGCAGCGCTAGCAGGGCCGGGGAGCTGTTTTTT,CSASRAGELFF
TRBD1,TRBV28,TRBJ1-4,.,TGTGCCAGCAGTCCAACAGGGGGCGCTGAGGAAAAACTGTTTTTT,CASSPTGGAEEKLFF
TRBD1,TRBV28,TRBJ1-1,.,TGTGCCAGCAGCCTAAACAGGGGGCAGAACACTGAAGCTTTCTTT,CASSLNRGQNTEAFF
.,TRBV29-1,TRBJ1-2,.,TGCAGCGTTGATCTTGCGGGGGGCCATGGCTACACCTTC,CSVDLAGGHGYTF
.,TRBV5-1,TRBJ1-2,.,TGCGCCAGCAGCTTGGTGGCAGGGGCTAACTATGGCTACACCTTC,CASSLVAGANYGYTF
.,TRBV6-1,TRBJ1-5,.,TGTGCCAGCAGTGAAGCACAGGCCCCCAATCAGCCCCAGCATTTT,CASSEAQAPNQPQHF
TRBD1,TRBV2,TRBJ1-4,.,TGTGCCAGCAGTAGACAGGGGGCCGCCACTAATGAAAAACTGTTTTTT,CASSRQGAATNEKLFF
.,TRBV19,TRBJ1-2,.,TGTGCCAGTAGTACCCGACAGGCGATGTATGGCTACACCTTC,CASSTRQAMYGYTF
TRBD1,TRBV10-1,TRBJ1-1,few,TGCGCCAGCGGAGAGGGGACAGGGCTAAGGAACACTGAAGCTTTCTTT,CASGEGTGLRNTEAFF
.,TRBV18,TRBJ2-2,.,TGTGCCAGCTCACCCGCCAGCGGCGCCACCGGGGAGCTGTTTTTT,CASSPASGATGELFF
.,TRBV6-2/TRBV6-3,TRBJ1-2,.,TGTGCCAGCAGTATAGGAGGCTATGGCTACACCTTC,CASSIGGYGYTF
.,TRBV10-3,TRBJ1-3,.,TGTGCCATCAGTGACGGGGGAACAGGAAACACCATATATTTT,CAISDGGTGNTIYF
TRBD1,TRBV15,TRBJ1-5,.,TGTGCCACCCGACAGGGAAATCAGCCCCAGCATTTT,CATRQGNQPQHF
.,TRBV28,TRBJ1-1,.,TGTGCCAGCAAGGGGCGTATGAACACTGAAGCTTTCTTT,CASKGRMNTEAFF
TRBD2,TRBV19,TRBJ2-5,.,TGTGCCAGTAGTATGGGGCTAGCGGGGCCCTCACAAGAGACCCAGTACTTC,CASSMGLAGPSQETQYF
TRBD2,TRBV5-4,TRBJ2-7,.,TGTGCCAGCAGCTTTGATCCTAGCGGGATCTACGAGCAGTACTTC,CASSFDPSGIYEQYF
.,TRBV7-9,TRBJ1-1,.,TGTGCCAGCAGCCCGAACAGTGATAAAGCTTTCTTT,CASSPNSDKAFF
.,TRBV6-1,TRBJ2-4,.,TGTGCCAGCAGTGAAGCCAGGAGGAGAAACATTCAGTACTTC,CASSEARRRNIQYF
.,TRBV9,TRBJ2-7,few,TGTGCCAGCAGCGTAGATCCCGGGGGATCCTACGAGCAGTACTTC,CASSVDPGGSYEQYF
.,TRBV11-2,TRBJ2-3,.,TGTGCCAGCAGCCTGCAGGGGGATACGCAGTATTTT,CASSLQGDTQYF
TRBD1,TRBV6-4,TRBJ1-2,.,TGTGCCAGCAGTGAAGGTGCAGGGGGCCACTATGGCTACACCTTC,CASSEGAGGHYGYTF